This T cell receptor beta chain emerged from a study of T cells in Graves' hyperthyroidism and ophthalmopathy. The V gene lost 8 bases and the J gene lost 0 bases, with 11 bases spanning the gap. The CDR3 sequence is 14 residues long. Germline CDR1 and CDR2: LNHDA and SQIVND (reference sequence). Amplification targeted TCR beta CDR3 regions from RNA transcripts. Using the HTBI primer set, a first-round RT-PCR was run on the TCR CDR3. TCRdb re-called the multiplex PCR reads with MiXCR, one entry per CDR3 protein. The sample comprises fewer than 700,000 distinct CDR3 sequences, under 20% of which are singletons, and around 17% rests with the top ten.

V usage is TRBV19 and J usage is TRBJ1-5, with D maybe TRBD1 (5 bases). Specimen: blood. The receptor's source is a woman under 30 with Graves' ophthalmopathy. The CDR3 here is CASWTPYSNQPQHF. DNA for the CDR3: TGTGCCAGTTGGACACCTTATAGCAATCAGCCCCAGCATTTT.